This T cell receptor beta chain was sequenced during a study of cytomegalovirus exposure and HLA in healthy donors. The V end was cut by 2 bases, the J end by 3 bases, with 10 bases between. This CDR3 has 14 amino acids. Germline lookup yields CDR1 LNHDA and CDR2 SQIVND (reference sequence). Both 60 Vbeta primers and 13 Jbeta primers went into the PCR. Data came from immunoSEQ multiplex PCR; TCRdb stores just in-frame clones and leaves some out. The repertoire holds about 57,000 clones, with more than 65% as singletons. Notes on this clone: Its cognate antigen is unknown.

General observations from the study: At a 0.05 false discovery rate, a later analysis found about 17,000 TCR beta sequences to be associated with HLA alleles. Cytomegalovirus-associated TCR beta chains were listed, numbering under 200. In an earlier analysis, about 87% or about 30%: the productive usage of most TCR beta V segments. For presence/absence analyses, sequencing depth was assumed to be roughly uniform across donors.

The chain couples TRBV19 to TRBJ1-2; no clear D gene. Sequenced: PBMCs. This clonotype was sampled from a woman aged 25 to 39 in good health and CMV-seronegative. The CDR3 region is CASSIPHRDYGYTF. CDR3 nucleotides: TGTGCCAGTAGTATACCTCACAGAGACTATGGCTACACCTTC.